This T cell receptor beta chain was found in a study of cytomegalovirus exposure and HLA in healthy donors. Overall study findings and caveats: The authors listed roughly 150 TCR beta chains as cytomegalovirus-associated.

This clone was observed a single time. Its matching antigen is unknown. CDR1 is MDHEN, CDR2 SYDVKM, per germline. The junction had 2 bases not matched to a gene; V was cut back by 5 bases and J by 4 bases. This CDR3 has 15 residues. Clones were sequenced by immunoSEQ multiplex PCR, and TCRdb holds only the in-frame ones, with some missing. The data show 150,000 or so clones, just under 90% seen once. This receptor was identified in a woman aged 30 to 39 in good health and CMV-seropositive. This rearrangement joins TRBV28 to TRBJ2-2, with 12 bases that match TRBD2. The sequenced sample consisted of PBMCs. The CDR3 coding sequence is TGTGCCAGCAGTGTACTAGCGGGGGGCACCGGGGAGCTGTTTTTT. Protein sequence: CASSVLAGGTGELFF. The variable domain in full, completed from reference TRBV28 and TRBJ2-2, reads DVKVTQSSRYLVKRTGEKVFLECVQDMDHENMFWYRQDPGLGLRLIYFSYDVKMKEKGDIPEGYSVSREKKERFSLILESASTNQTSMYLCASSVLAGGTGELFFGEGSRLTVL.